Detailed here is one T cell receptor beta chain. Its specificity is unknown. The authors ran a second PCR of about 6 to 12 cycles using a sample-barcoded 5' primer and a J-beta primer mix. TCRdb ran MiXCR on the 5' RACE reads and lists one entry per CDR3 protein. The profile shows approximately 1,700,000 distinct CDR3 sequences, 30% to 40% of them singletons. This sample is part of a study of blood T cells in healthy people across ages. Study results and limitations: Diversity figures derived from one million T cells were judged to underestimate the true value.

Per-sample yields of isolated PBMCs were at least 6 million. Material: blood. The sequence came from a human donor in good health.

The CDR3 sequence: CASSLGSAAKNIQYF. In nucleotides, the CDR3 is TGTGCCAGCAGCTTAGGGTCGGCTGCCAAAAACATTCAGTACTTC. The rearrangement joins TRBV7-9 to TRBJ2-4; no definite D call. Germline V lookup: CDR1 SEHNR, CDR2 FQNEAQ (reference sequence). The CDR3 covers 15 residues. V was pared by 1 base and J by 1 base, with 8 bases between.